The 20 T cell receptor beta chains below were found in one sample sequenced in a study of beta chain features in type 1 diabetes. Expressed TCRB transcripts got sequenced, as all isolated RNA was reverse transcribed. TCRdb's copy holds only in-frame clones and misses some; the assay was immunoSEQ multiplex PCR. The repertoire holds fewer than 500,000 clones, with roughly 13% as singletons. The sequenced material came from naive CD4+ T cells from blood. The receptors were gathered from a man under 40 in good health.

This clone was counted between two and nine times. The chain uses TRBV4-2 and TRBJ1-2, with TRBD1 identical over 7 bases. The CDR3 extends over 13 amino acids. The V and J ends lost 2 bases and 7 bases, in that order; junction bases with no gene match: 4. Germline V gene lookup returns CDR1 LGHNA and CDR2 YNFKEQ. The DNA for the CDR3 is TGTGCCAGCAGCCAATTACAGGGGTCTGGCTACACCTTC. As protein: CASSQLQGSGYTF.

This clone came up a few times. Other DNA sequences in the same sample also yield this CDR3. This chain connects TRBV5-6 to TRBJ2-5, with D possibly being TRBD2 (5 bases). The CDR3 totals 13 residues. The germline V gene has CDR1 SGHDT and CDR2 YYEEEE. V was cut by 0 bases and J by 4 bases, with 7 bases left in between. The CDR3 protein is CASSLVGAETQYF. DNA of the CDR3: TGTGCCAGCAGCTTGGTGGGAGCAGAGACCCAGTACTTC.

The V gene is TRBV28, the J gene TRBJ1-2; no clear D gene. CDR3 length: 15 amino acids. Between the trimmed V and J ends, which lost 3 bases and 1 base, there was a span of 12 bases. CDR1 is MDHEN and CDR2 is SYDVKM in the germline V gene. The CDR3 region is CASSFPAGSNYGYTF. The CDR3 DNA reads TGTGCCAGCAGTTTCCCCGCGGGGAGTAACTATGGCTACACCTTC.

The rearrangement uses TRBV7-2 and TRBJ2-7; TRBD2 matches at 7 bases. The CDR3 has 14 residues. In germline, CDR1 is SGHTA, CDR2 FQGNSA. Trimming at V came to 5 bases and at J to 0 bases, leaving 4 bases not matched to a gene. The CDR3, as DNA: TGTGCCAGCAGCCCAGCGGGGAGCTCCTACGAGCAGTACTTC. Residues: CASSPAGSSYEQYF.

CDR3 sequence reads: CASSLSLKVAEQFF. DNA of the CDR3: TGTGCCAGCAGCTTGTCTCTGAAAGTCGCTGAGCAGTTCTTC. This chain connects TRBV5-4 to TRBJ2-1; D is unresolved. This CDR3 is built from 14 residues. The germline V gene encodes CDR1 SGHNT and CDR2 YYREEE (reference sequence). Trimming removed 1 base at V and 9 bases at J, with 14 bases between. The whole variable domain, remainder taken from reference TRBV5-4 and TRBJ2-1, is ETGVTQSPTHLIKTRGQQVTLRCSSQSGHNTVSWYQQALGQGPQFIFQYYREEENGRGNFPPRFSGLQFPNYSSELNVNALELDDSALYLCASSLSLKVAEQFFGPGTRLTVL.

This clone turned up a few times. The chain couples TRBV15 to TRBJ2-1; TRBD1 aligns across 11 bases. The V gene end was trimmed by 6 bases and the J gene end by 7 bases; junction bases not matched to a gene: 8. This CDR3 is 15 amino acids long. The germline V gene has CDR1 LNHNV and CDR2 YYDKDF (reference sequence). CDR3 DNA: TGTGCCACCAGTTCGCCCGGGACAGGGGGAAATGAGCAGTTCTTC. It codes for CATSSPGTGGNEQFF.

V and J are TRBV7-8 and TRBJ1-2; the D gene is possibly TRBD1 (6 bases). V lost 4 bases to trimming and J lost 9 bases, with 12 bases between them. The length of the CDR3 is 12 residues. Per germline, CDR1 SGHVS and CDR2 FQNEAQ. DNA of the CDR3: TGTGCCAGCAGCTCAGACACAGGGCGCTACACCTTC. As protein: CASSSDTGRYTF.

This clone was counted a few times. J is TRBJ2-3 and V is TRBV7-9, with TRBD1 matching 8 bases. V shed 0 bases, J shed 2 bases, and the junction held 4 bases outside the gene matches. This CDR3 comprises 16 residues. Per germline, CDR1 SEHNR and CDR2 FQNEAQ (reference sequence). CDR3 coding DNA: TGTGCCAGCAGCTTAGCGCTGGGACAGGACACAGATACGCAGTATTTT. This gives the protein CASSLALGQDTDTQYF. The whole variable domain, filled in from reference TRBV7-9 and TRBJ2-3, reads DTGVSQNPRHKITKRGQNVTFRCDPISEHNRLYWYRQTLGQGPEFLTYFQNEAQLEKSRLLSDRFSAERPKGSFSTLEIQRTEQGDSAMYLCASSLALGQDTDTQYFGPGTRLTVL.

This clone turned up a few times. This rearrangement joins TRBV7-9 to TRBJ2-2; D gene uncertain. The V and J ends lost 1 base and 2 bases respectively, with 8 bases between them. In germline, CDR1 is SEHNR, CDR2 FQNEAQ (reference sequence). This CDR3 region has 15 residues. CDR3 coding DNA: TGTGCCAGCAGCTTAGAGTGGCCCAACACCGGGGAGCTGTTTTTT. Protein: CASSLEWPNTGELFF. The full variable domain, completed using reference TRBV7-9 and TRBJ2-2, is DTGVSQNPRHKITKRGQNVTFRCDPISEHNRLYWYRQTLGQGPEFLTYFQNEAQLEKSRLLSDRFSAERPKGSFSTLEIQRTEQGDSAMYLCASSLEWPNTGELFFGEGSRLTVL.

This clone occurred a few times. This sample includes further DNA sequences coding for the same CDR3. CDR3 nucleotide sequence: TGTGCCAGCAGCGTAGGTGGACAGGGGGTGAACAATGAGCAGTTCTTC. This translates into CASSVGGQGVNNEQFF. The chain joins TRBV9 to TRBJ2-1; TRBD1 agrees at 10 bases. In germline, CDR1 is SGDLS, CDR2 YYNGEE. Trimming at V came to 0 bases and at J to 5 bases, leaving 5 bases not matched to a gene. CDR3 length equals 16 residues.

The CDR3: CASSLGTQLPEQFF. DNA for the CDR3: TGTGCCAGCAGCTTAGGGACCCAGCTCCCTGAGCAGTTCTTC. The chain links TRBV7-9 to TRBJ2-1; no firm D call. Deletions cut 1 base from V and 9 bases from J, with 13 bases between. The CDR3 has 14 residues. Germline CDR1 reads SEHNR; CDR2 reads FQNEAQ (reference sequence).

This clone has more than one count but fewer than ten. This same CDR3 is encoded by further DNA sequences in the sample. The chain joins TRBV18 to TRBJ2-3, with 9 bases identical to TRBD2. The ends lost 3 bases at V and 2 bases at J; junction bases unmatched: 3. The CDR3 is 15 amino acids. Looked up from germline, CDR1 is KGHSH and CDR2 is LQKENI. The CDR3 is CASSPGLADTDTQYF. As DNA, the CDR3 is TGTGCCAGCTCACCGGGACTAGCTGACACAGATACGCAGTATTTT.

The chain combines TRBV29-1 with TRBJ1-4; no clear D. The CDR3 extends over 14 amino acids. Germline CDR1 is SQVTM and CDR2 is ANQGSEA. Between the trimmed V and J ends, which lost 4 bases and 4 bases, there was a span of 13 bases. CDR3 amino acids: CSVGPGIHNEKLFF. Written as DNA, the CDR3 is TGCAGCGTTGGCCCGGGGATACATAATGAAAAACTGTTTTTT.

The chain carries TRBV4-3 and TRBJ2-5; D unresolved. The CDR3 consists of 16 residues. Germline V lookup: CDR1 LGHNA, CDR2 YSLEER. The V end was cut by 4 bases, the J end by 1 base, with 16 bases between. The CDR3 is CASSRSHARTQETQYF. The CDR3 DNA sequence: TGCGCCAGCAGCCGCTCCCACGCCCGGACCCAAGAGACCCAGTACTTC.

This clone was picked up a small number of times. This sequence joins TRBV7-3 and TRBJ2-1; the match to TRBD2 covers 8 bases. Looked up from germline, CDR1 is SGHTA and CDR2 is FQGTGA. The V and J ends lost 2 bases and 2 bases, in that order; junction bases with no gene match: 2. The CDR3 is made up of 15 amino acids. CDR3 amino acids: CASSLGTRTYNEQFF. As DNA, the CDR3 is TGTGCCAGCAGCTTAGGGACTAGGACCTACAATGAGCAGTTCTTC.

This chain uses TRBV5-1 with TRBJ2-3; no firm D call. Germline loops: CDR1 SGHRS, CDR2 YFSETQ. V lost 0 bases and J lost 2, with 7 bases in between. This CDR3 is built from 14 residues. CDR3 nucleotides: TGCGCCAGCAGCTTGGGGGCCCACACAGATACGCAGTATTTT. Amino acids: CASSLGAHTDTQYF.

The chain carries TRBV7-9 and TRBJ1-2; D not resolved. Looked up from germline, CDR1 is SEHNR and CDR2 is FQNEAQ (reference sequence). V was shortened by 5 bases and J by 4 bases, with 8 bases between the two germline ends. CDR3 length: 12 residues. This chain's CDR3 is CASSEDGYGYTF. In DNA form, the CDR3 reads TGTGCCAGCAGCGAGGACGGCTATGGCTACACCTTC.

The chain joins TRBV19 to TRBJ2-7; TRBD2 might be the D (5 bases). The CDR3 covers 13 residues. V was shortened by 5 bases and J by 1 base, with 9 bases between the two germline ends. Germline V gives CDR1 LNHDA, CDR2 SQIVND (reference sequence). The CDR3 coding sequence is TGTGCCAGTAGTTTAGGAGGATCCTACGAGCAGTACTTC. Translated: CASSLGGSYEQYF.

This clone has a handful of counts. V is TRBV6-5 and J is TRBJ2-1, with 11 bases fitting TRBD2. J gave up 7 bases and V 0 bases, and 5 bases lay outside the gene matches. Germline loops: CDR1 MNHEY, CDR2 SVGAGI. The CDR3 spans 16 residues. The CDR3: CASSYSLAGGRNEQFF. The CDR3 DNA sequence: TGTGCCAGCAGTTACTCCCTAGCGGGGGGTCGGAATGAGCAGTTCTTC.

In this sample, this clone turned up a few times. Other DNA sequences in the sample encode the same CDR3. The chain uses TRBV9 and TRBJ1-2; D gene ambiguous. V was trimmed by 0 bases and J by 0 bases, leaving 3 bases between them. Germline CDR1 and CDR2: SGDLS and YYNGEE. CDR3 length: 13 amino acids. CDR3 sequence: CASSVGTNYGYTF. The CDR3 DNA follows: TGTGCCAGCAGCGTAGGCACTAACTATGGCTACACCTTC.